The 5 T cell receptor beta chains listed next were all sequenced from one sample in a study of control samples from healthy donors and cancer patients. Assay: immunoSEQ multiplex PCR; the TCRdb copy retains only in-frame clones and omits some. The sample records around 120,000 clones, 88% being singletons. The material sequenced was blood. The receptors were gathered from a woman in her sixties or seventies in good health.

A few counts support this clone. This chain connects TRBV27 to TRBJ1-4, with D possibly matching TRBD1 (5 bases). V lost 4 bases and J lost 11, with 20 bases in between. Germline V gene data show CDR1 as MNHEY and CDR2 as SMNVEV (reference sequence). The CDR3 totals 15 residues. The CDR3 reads CASSSPGRATSKLFF. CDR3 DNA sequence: TGTGCCAGCAGTTCGCCGGGACGCGCTACGTCCAAACTGTTTTTT.

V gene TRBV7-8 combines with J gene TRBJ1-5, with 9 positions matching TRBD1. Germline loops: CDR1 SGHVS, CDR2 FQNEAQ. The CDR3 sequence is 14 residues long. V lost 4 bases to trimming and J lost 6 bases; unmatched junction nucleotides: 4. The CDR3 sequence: CASSYRGLGQPQHF. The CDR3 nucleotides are TGTGCCAGCAGCTACAGGGGGCTTGGTCAGCCCCAGCATTTT. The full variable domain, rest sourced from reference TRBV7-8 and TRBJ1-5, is GAGVSQSPRYKVAKRGQDVALRCDPISGHVSLFWYQQALGQGPEFLTYFQNEAQLDKSGLPSDRFFAERPEGSVSTLKIQRTQQEDSAVYLCASSYRGLGQPQHFGDGTRLSIL.

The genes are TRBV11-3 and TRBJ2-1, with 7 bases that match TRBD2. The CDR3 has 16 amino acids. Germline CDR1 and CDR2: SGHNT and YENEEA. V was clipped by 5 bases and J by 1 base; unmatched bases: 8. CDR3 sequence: CASSPARGVSYNEQFF. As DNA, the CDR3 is TGTGCCAGCAGCCCAGCTCGGGGGGTATCCTACAATGAGCAGTTCTTC.

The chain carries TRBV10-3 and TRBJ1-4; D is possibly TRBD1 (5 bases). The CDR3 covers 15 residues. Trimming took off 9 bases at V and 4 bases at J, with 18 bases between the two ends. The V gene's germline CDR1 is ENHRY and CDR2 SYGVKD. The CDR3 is CAIRGADTVNEKLFF. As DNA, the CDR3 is TGTGCCATTAGAGGGGCGGACACCGTTAATGAAAAACTGTTTTTT.

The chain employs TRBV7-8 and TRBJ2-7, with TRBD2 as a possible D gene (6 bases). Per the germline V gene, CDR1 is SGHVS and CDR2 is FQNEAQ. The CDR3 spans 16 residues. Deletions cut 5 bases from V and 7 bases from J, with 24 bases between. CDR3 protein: CASSPSRQTIREEQYF. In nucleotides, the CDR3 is TGTGCCAGCAGCCCTTCGCGGCAGACTATTCGGGAGGAGCAGTACTTC.